A single sample is the source of the 29 T cell receptor beta chains below, sequenced in a study of early T cells in non-severe SARS-CoV-2 infection (dated by TCRdb to the early 2020s). Library preparation used 5' RACE. TCRdb shows the sequencer as NextSeq 500. TCRdb trimmed public reads at Q25 via fastp, called clones via MiXCR and kept in-frame beta chains. Rows with one shared CDR3 protein collapse into an entry with the most common genes and DNA. Here the sample has approximately 97,000 distinct CDR3 sequences; about 10% occur a single time. The leading ten clones occupy about 4.5% of the sample. Source: whole blood, taken at baseline. All receptors come from an adult who was a healthcare worker with PCR-confirmed SARS-CoV-2 infection or an uninfected control (not recorded which).

This clonotype was recorded a few times. The chain recombines TRBV25-1 with TRBJ1-4, with TRBD1 matching over 9 bases. In germline, CDR1 is MGHDK, CDR2 SYGVNS. This CDR3 contains 15 residues. The V gene end was trimmed by 5 bases and the J gene end by 7 bases; junction bases not matched to a gene: 8. The CDR3 coding sequence is TGTGCCAGCAGTTCCTGGACAGGGGACAGTGAAAAACTGTTTTTT. Translating gives CASSSWTGDSEKLFF.

The sample holds a few counts of this clonotype. The rearrangement links TRBV24-1 to TRBJ2-3; TRBD1 matches at 9 bases. Germline V CDR1 and CDR2: KGHDR, SFDVKD. The CDR3 has 16 residues. J gave up 4 bases and V 0 bases, and 4 bases lay outside the gene matches. The CDR3 nucleotides are TGTGCCACCAGTGATTTGGGGACAGGGAGCCCAGATACGCAGTATTTT. Protein product: CATSDLGTGSPDTQYF.

This clonotype was counted a few times. The J gene is TRBJ2-1, the V gene TRBV11-2, with 7 bases matching TRBD2. Germline CDR1 SGHAT, CDR2 FQNNGV. After removal of 5 bases from V and 3 bases from J, the junction contained 4 bases not matched to a gene. The CDR3 sequence is 14 residues long. CDR3: CASSLADYYNEQFF. The CDR3 region has the DNA TGTGCCAGCAGCCTAGCGGATTACTACAATGAGCAGTTCTTC.

This clonotype was seen at least ten times. The chain employs TRBV19 and TRBJ2-3; 7 nucleotides match TRBD1. The V gene end was trimmed by 5 bases and the J gene end by 4 bases; junction bases not matched to a gene: 3. Germline CDR1 is LNHDA and CDR2 is SQIVND (reference sequence). The CDR3 has 13 residues. CDR3 DNA: TGTGCCAGTAGTTCGACAGGGCCAGATACGCAGTATTTT. As protein: CASSSTGPDTQYF.

This clonotype was detected many times. V gene TRBV7-6 combines with J gene TRBJ1-5, with 7 bases matching TRBD1. V trimming: 1 base; J trimming: 5 bases; junction bases outside the gene matches: 5. This CDR3 region has 15 residues. Germline V CDR1 and CDR2: SGHVS, FNYEAQ. CDR3 bases: TGTGCCAGCAGCTTAGTGACAGGGAGACATCAGCCCCAGCATTTT. It is translated as CASSLVTGRHQPQHF. The complete variable domain, with remaining parts taken from reference TRBV7-6 and TRBJ1-5, reads GAGVSQSPRYKVTKRGQDVALRCDPISGHVSLYWYRQALGQGPEFLTYFNYEAQQDKSGLPNDRFSAERPEGSISTLTIQRTEQRDSAMYRCASSLVTGRHQPQHFGDGTRLSIL.

This clonotype has ten or more counts. The V gene is TRBV18, the J gene TRBJ1-1; the D gene is possibly TRBD1 (5 bases). The CDR3 loop spans 16 amino acids. V dropped 3 bases and J dropped 5 bases, with 19 bases sitting between them. In germline, CDR1 is KGHSH, CDR2 LQKENI. This CDR3 reads CASSPIAGALGTEAFF. CDR3 nucleotides: TGTGCCAGCTCACCTATTGCCGGGGCCCTGGGGACTGAAGCTTTCTTT. Drawing the rest from reference TRBV18 and TRBJ1-1, the complete variable domain is NAGVMQNPRHLVRRRGQEARLRCSPMKGHSHVYWYRQLPEEGLKFMVYLQKENIIDESGMPKERFSAEFPKEGPSILRIQQVVRGDSAAYFCASSPIAGALGTEAFFGQGTRLTVV.

This clonotype was recorded a few times. V is TRBV20-1 and J is TRBJ1-1; possible D gene TRBD1, 6 bases. V shed 5 bases and J shed 2 bases, with 15 bases lying between them. This CDR3 contains 14 residues. The germline V gene encodes CDR1 DFQATT and CDR2 SNEGSKA (reference sequence). CDR3 nucleotide sequence: TGCAGTGCTGGCGGACCGGGGGGCAACACTGAAGCTTTCTTT. Translation gives CSAGGPGGNTEAFF.

This clonotype was seen a handful of times. V is TRBV20-1 and J is TRBJ2-3; maybe TRBD2 (6 bases). This CDR3 is built from 12 residues. Trimming pared 4 bases from V and 3 bases from J, leaving 8 bases between. Germline V gene sequence: CDR1 DFQATT, CDR2 SNEGSKA (reference sequence). CDR3 protein: CSAKAGTDTQYF. The DNA of the CDR3 is TGCAGTGCTAAAGCGGGTACAGATACGCAGTATTTT.

In its sample, this clonotype was seen many times. The chain couples TRBV4-2 to TRBJ1-6; D is uncertain. Trimming left V 0 bases short and J 9 bases short, with 12 bases between. CDR1 is LGHNA and CDR2 is YNFKEQ in the germline V gene. This CDR3 comprises 15 residues. CDR3 in amino acids: CASSQDLERRSPLHF. As DNA, the CDR3 is TGTGCCAGCAGCCAAGATTTGGAGCGTCGTTCACCCCTCCACTTT.

The sample holds many counts of this clonotype. The chain recombines TRBV10-1 with TRBJ2-3; D is undetermined. The CDR3 contains 16 residues. V was trimmed by 2 bases and J by 0 bases, leaving 12 bases between them. Germline CDR1 reads WNHNN; CDR2 reads SYGVQD (reference sequence). The DNA for the CDR3 is TGCGCCAGCAGTGAGGCCAGGTCGGCTAGCACAGATACGCAGTATTTT. Translating gives CASSEARSASTDTQYF.

This clonotype has more than one count but fewer than ten. This chain uses TRBV20-1 with TRBJ2-3; 12 bases are a match to TRBD2. Germline CDR1 and CDR2: DFQATT and SNEGSKA (reference sequence). The CDR3 loop spans 14 amino acids. The junction had 1 base not matched to a gene; V was cut back by 1 base and J by 5 bases. In DNA form, the CDR3 reads TGCAGTGCTAGAGGACTAGCGGGAGTAGATACGCAGTATTTT. Protein: CSARGLAGVDTQYF.

J is TRBJ2-3 and V is TRBV5-5; D is uncertain. This CDR3 has 14 amino acids. The germline V and J ends were trimmed by 4 bases and 2 bases, with 11 bases remaining between them. Germline assignment: CDR1 SGHKS and CDR2 YYEKEE (reference sequence). The CDR3 sequence is CASSTVPSTDTQYF. The CDR3, as DNA: TGTGCCAGCAGCACAGTCCCTTCCACAGATACGCAGTATTTT. The full variable domain, in which reference TRBV5-5 and TRBJ2-3 provide the parts outside the CDR3, is DAGVTQSPTHLIKTRGQQVTLRCSPISGHKSVSWYQQVLGQGPQFIFQYYEKEERGRGNFPDRFSARQFPNYSSELNVNALLLGDSALYLCASSTVPSTDTQYFGPGTRLTVL.

The rearrangement joins TRBV19 to TRBJ1-5, with D possibly matching TRBD1 (6 bases). This CDR3 spans 15 amino acids. Germline values: CDR1 LNHDA, CDR2 SQIVND (reference sequence). V was shortened by 0 bases and J by 4 bases, with 10 bases between the two germline ends. The CDR3 sequence is CASSIDSGVNQPQHF. The CDR3 DNA is TGTGCCAGTAGTATAGATTCAGGGGTAAATCAGCCCCAGCATTTT.

CDR3 loop: CSARWTSVYNEQFF. The CDR3 DNA reads TGCAGTGCTAGGTGGACTAGCGTCTACAATGAGCAGTTCTTC. The chain recombines TRBV20-1 with TRBJ2-1, with 9 nucleotides matching TRBD2. The CDR3 is 14 residues long. J gave up 3 bases and V 3 bases, and 3 bases lay outside the gene matches. Germline CDR1 is DFQATT and CDR2 is SNEGSKA (reference sequence).

The V gene is TRBV7-8, the J gene TRBJ2-3; 7 bases align to TRBD2. From germline, CDR1 is SGHVS and CDR2 FQNEAQ. Losses at the gene ends were 5 bases for V and 4 bases for J; bases not matched to a gene: 9. The CDR3 loop spans 15 amino acids. The CDR3 reads CASSPRTRLADTQYF. The CDR3 region has the DNA TGTGCCAGCAGCCCTCGGACTAGACTCGCAGATACGCAGTATTTT.

V gene TRBV7-2 combines with J gene TRBJ2-1, with 9 bases lining up with TRBD2. Germline CDR1 reads SGHTA; CDR2 reads FQGNSA. The CDR3 is 16 residues long. The V and J ends lost 4 bases and 5 bases, in that order; junction bases with no gene match: 9. This chain's CDR3 is CASSSSRVAGDNEQFF. The CDR3 nucleotides read TGTGCCAGCAGCTCCTCGAGGGTAGCGGGAGACAATGAGCAGTTCTTC.

CDR3 in DNA: TGTGCCAGCAGCCGGATAGCGCTGGAGGGAGGTAATGAGCAGTTCTTC. Amino acid sequence: CASSRIALEGGNEQFF. The chain combines TRBV27 with TRBJ2-1; perhaps TRBD2 as D (6 bases). V gave up 6 bases and J gave up 7 bases, with 22 bases separating them. The CDR3 covers 16 residues. CDR1 is MNHEY and CDR2 is SMNVEV in the germline V gene (reference sequence).

This clonotype occurred many times. The J gene is TRBJ2-6, the V gene TRBV11-2; D is unresolved. The CDR3 runs 13 residues. CDR1 is SGHAT and CDR2 is FQNNGV in the germline V gene. V shed 6 bases and J shed 4 bases, with 7 bases lying between them. The DNA for the CDR3 is TGTGCCAGCAGACCTTTAGGGGCCAACGTCCTGACTTTC. Its protein is CASRPLGANVLTF.

This clonotype was observed many times. The V call is TRBV29-1, the J call TRBJ2-7; D may correspond to TRBD1 or TRBD2 (6 bases each). Per the germline V gene, CDR1 is SQVTM and CDR2 is ANQGSEA. CDR3 size: 13 residues. V was clipped by 4 bases and J by 0 bases, with 10 bases between them. The CDR3 is CSVAGDISYEQYF. CDR3 coding DNA: TGCAGCGTTGCGGGGGACATCTCCTACGAGCAGTACTTC.

Points on this clonotype: This sequence may be a read error, since a much larger clone differs from it by one base. No conserved phenylalanine or tryptophan is present at the end of the CDR3, so a read error is the likely explanation. This rearrangement joins TRBV29-1 to TRBJ2-7; either TRBD1 or TRBD2 may fit D (6 bases each). V was trimmed by 4 bases and J by 0 bases, leaving 10 bases between them. Germline CDR1 reads SQVTM; CDR2 reads ANQGSEA. CDR3 length: 13 residues. The CDR3 protein is CSVGGGSSYEQYS. The CDR3 DNA follows: TGCAGCGTTGGAGGGGGGAGCTCCTACGAGCAGTACTCC.

This clonotype showed up many times. This chain links TRBV7-9 with TRBJ2-7; D is ambiguous. Germline CDR1 and CDR2: SEHNR and FQNEAQ (reference sequence). Trimming removed 5 bases at V and 2 bases at J, with 13 bases between. This CDR3 has 14 amino acids. The chain's CDR3 is CASSPRTETYEQYF. In DNA, the CDR3 is TGTGCCAGCAGCCCTCGGACGGAAACCTACGAGCAGTACTTC.

This clonotype was detected ten times or more. V and J are TRBV19 and TRBJ2-2; D remains unclear. The V gene's germline CDR1 is LNHDA and CDR2 SQIVND (reference sequence). V lost 2 bases and J 6 bases, leaving 7 bases between the germline ends. The CDR3 covers 13 residues. The CDR3 loop is CASSILGSGELFF. DNA for the CDR3: TGTGCCAGTAGTATATTAGGGTCCGGGGAGCTGTTTTTT. Drawing the rest from reference TRBV19 and TRBJ2-2, the complete variable domain is DGGITQSPKYLFRKEGQNVTLSCEQNLNHDAMYWYRQDPGQGLRLIYYSQIVNDFQKGDIAEGYSVSREKKESFPLTVTSAQKNPTAFYLCASSILGSGELFFGEGSRLTVL.

The table lists this clonotype with a few counts. The chain links TRBV20-1 to TRBJ2-1; 12 bases are shared with TRBD1. The V and J ends lost 5 bases and 6 bases, in that order; junction bases with no gene match: 2. The CDR3 runs to 13 residues. Germline CDR1 DFQATT, CDR2 SNEGSKA (reference sequence). CDR3 bases: TGCAGTGCTGGGACAGGGGGCGTCAATGAGCAGTTCTTC. Encoded protein: CSAGTGGVNEQFF.

The table lists this clonotype with many counts. The chain combines TRBV20-1 with TRBJ2-1; no firm D call. Germline V gene data show CDR1 as DFQATT and CDR2 as SNEGSKA (reference sequence). The CDR3 spans 16 residues. Trimming stripped 1 base from V and 5 bases from J, with 18 bases between. The CDR3 spells CSARAAVPGRDNEQFF. The CDR3 DNA sequence: TGCAGTGCTAGAGCCGCAGTACCGGGCAGAGACAATGAGCAGTTCTTC.

This clonotype was seen a few times. The chain carries TRBV5-1 and TRBJ1-1; the D gene is possibly TRBD1 (5 bases). This CDR3 has 13 residues. Germline loops: CDR1 SGHRS, CDR2 YFSETQ. V was cut by 7 bases and J by 4 bases, with 14 bases left in between. In DNA, the CDR3 is TGCGCCAGCGCAAGCAGGGTAGGCACTGAAGCTTTCTTT. Its protein product is CASASRVGTEAFF.

The chain uses TRBV7-2 and TRBJ2-7; TRBD2 is a possible D gene (6 bases). V shed 2 bases and J shed 4 bases, with 15 bases lying between them. Germline values: CDR1 SGHTA, CDR2 FQGNSA. The CDR3 covers 15 residues. The CDR3 sequence: CASSLRTTMEYEQYF. The DNA of the CDR3 is TGTGCCAGCAGCTTAAGGACTACTATGGAGTACGAGCAGTACTTC.

This clonotype was counted at least ten times. The chain couples TRBV12-5 to TRBJ2-1; perhaps TRBD1 as D (6 bases). Germline assignment: CDR1 LGHNT and CDR2 FRNRAP. The CDR3 consists of 16 residues. The germline V and J ends were trimmed by 1 base and 2 bases, with 12 bases remaining between them. CDR3 in DNA: TGTGCTAGTGGTTTGGAAGTTGGGGGCGCCTACAATGAGCAGTTCTTC. Translation: CASGLEVGGAYNEQFF. The full variable domain, completed using reference TRBV12-5 and TRBJ2-1, is DARVTQTPRHKVTEMGQEVTMRCQPILGHNTVFWYRQTMMQGLELLAYFRNRAPLDDSGMPKDRFSAEMPDATLATLKIQPSEPRDSAVYFCASGLEVGGAYNEQFFGPGTRLTVL.

Only a few counts were recorded for this clonotype. This chain uses TRBV7-2 with TRBJ1-5; no definite D call. Germline values: CDR1 SGHTA, CDR2 FQGNSA. V lost 1 base to trimming and J lost 10 bases, with 11 bases between them. CDR3 size: 13 residues. CDR3 DNA sequence: TGTGCCAGCAGCTTAGTACAACAAGATCCCCAGCATTTT. Encoded protein: CASSLVQQDPQHF.

This rearrangement joins TRBV5-4 to TRBJ2-5; 14 nucleotides line up with TRBD2. CDR3 length: 17 amino acids. V shed 4 bases, J shed 4 bases, and the junction held 9 bases outside the gene matches. Germline CDR1 reads SGHNT; CDR2 reads YYREEE (reference sequence). CDR3 in amino acids: CASSRGTSGRGGETQYF. The CDR3 DNA sequence: TGTGCCAGCAGCCGGGGGACTAGCGGGAGAGGTGGAGAGACCCAGTACTTC.